This T cell receptor beta chain was captured by sequencing in a study of T-cell memory formation after mild COVID-19. This clonotype was seen only a few times. This CDR3 spans 13 amino acids. Germline values: CDR1 DFQATT, CDR2 SNEGSKA (reference sequence). V was cut by 4 bases and J by 0 bases, with 9 bases left in between. TCRdb itself ran the 5' RACE reads through MiXCR, one entry per CDR3 protein. The sample lists over 350,000 distinct CDR3 sequences, approximately 15% occurring once. This sequence originates from a man aged 18 to 30 who had mild COVID-19 (a few samples of this study predate the infection). Cell type and time point are not known. The chain employs TRBV20-1 and TRBJ1-1; a possible D gene is TRBD1 (5 bases). Sequencing was done on a sample of PBMCs or a T cell subset sorted from them (not recorded which). For the CDR3, the DNA is TGCAGTGCTATCCAGGGTATGAACACTGAAGCTTTCTTT. Translation: CSAIQGMNTEAFF.